A selection of T cell receptor beta chains follows, all from one sample in a study of regulatory T cells in long-lasting Graves disease. TCRdb passed the multiplex PCR reads through MiXCR, listing each CDR3 protein once. The sample consists of about 420,000 distinct CDR3 sequences, around 22% of them appearing once. The source material was peripheral blood mononuclear cells (PBMCs), sampled when the disease was refractory, from a patient treated with antithyroid drugs. Receptors were obtained from a female donor with Graves disease. CDR3s include the opening cysteine and the closing phenylalanine or tryptophan. The D gene is left open where the match is weak. Only part of the rows carry a size: once, few, many, or a class if the clone is expanded.

abundance	j_gene	v_gene	d_gene	CDR3aa	CDR3nt
many	TRBJ2-7	TRBV2	-	CASTEEQPLSYEQYF	TGTGCCAGCACTGAGGAGCAACCTCTCTCCTACGAGCAGTACTTC
-	TRBJ2-4	TRBV4-3	-	CASSQGTGPPRNIQYF	TGCGCCAGCAGCCAAGGTACGGGACCTCCAAGGAACATTCAGTACTTC
-	TRBJ2-7	TRBV18	-	CASSPRGFEQYF	TGTGCCAGCTCACCGAGGGGCTTCGAGCAGTACTTC
-	TRBJ1-2	TRBV30	-	CAWQAPDYGYTF	TGTGCCTGGCAGGCTCCCGACTATGGCTACACCTTC
-	TRBJ1-5	TRBV30	TRBD1	CAWSVGRGFGYSNQPQHF	TGTGCCTGGAGTGTGGGCAGGGGGTTCGGGTATAGCAATCAGCCCCAGCATTTT
-	TRBJ2-1	TRBV6-6	-	CASSYSGGGLSSYNEQFF	TGTGCCAGCAGTTACTCGGGGGGCGGCCTTAGCTCCTACAATGAGCAGTTCTTC
many	TRBJ2-5	TRBV7-2	-	CASSLGVGRSETQYF	TGTGCCAGCAGCTTAGGGGTAGGACGTTCAGAGACCCAGTACTTC
-	TRBJ1-4	TRBV6-1	-	CASSDRRNEKLFF	TGTGCCAGCAGTGACAGGAGAAATGAAAAACTGTTTTTT
few	TRBJ2-7	TRBV5-1	-	CASSLAPGQGYYEQYF	TGCGCCAGCAGCTTGGCCCCGGGGCAGGGCTACTACGAGCAGTACTTC
many	TRBJ1-2	TRBV7-2	-	CASSARIKFGYTF	TGTGCCAGCAGCGCACGAATTAAATTTGGCTACACCTTC
-	TRBJ2-7	TRBV18	-	CASSPPGAPEQYF	TGTGCCAGCTCACCACCGGGGGCACCCGAGCAGTACTTC
few	TRBJ2-7	TRBV15	TRBD1	CATSSPGQGFSYEQYF	TGTGCCACCAGCAGCCCGGGACAGGGTTTCTCCTACGAGCAGTACTTC
few	TRBJ2-7	TRBV29-1	TRBD1	CSVLGLVTGDSYEQYF	TGCAGCGTCCTTGGTCTGGTGACAGGGGACTCCTACGAGCAGTACTTC
-	TRBJ1-1	TRBV15	-	CATSQVLGEAFF	TGTGCCACCAGCCAGGTATTAGGTGAAGCTTTCTTT
-	TRBJ1-2	TRBV7-9	TRBD1	CASSLVTGQGSGYTF	TGTGCCAGCAGCTTAGTAACTGGACAGGGGTCTGGCTACACCTTC
few	TRBJ1-1	TRBV20-1	TRBD1	CSALQGAGNTEAFF	TGCAGTGCTTTACAGGGGGCGGGGAACACTGAAGCTTTCTTT
-	TRBJ2-5	TRBV15	TRBD1	CATSRGQIQVQETQYF	TGTGCCACCAGCAGGGGACAGATTCAAGTCCAAGAGACCCAGTACTTC
-	TRBJ1-3	TRBV6-2/TRBV6-3	-	CASSRAAVDTIYF	TGTGCCAGCAGTCGGGCGGCGGTAGACACCATATATTTT
many	TRBJ2-7	TRBV20-1	-	CSARVTQSSYEQYF	TGCAGTGCTAGAGTAACCCAAAGCTCCTACGAGCAGTACTTC
-	TRBJ1-1	TRBV19	TRBD1	CASSPGTGRNTEAFF	TGTGCCAGTAGTCCCGGGACAGGGAGGAACACTGAAGCTTTCTTT
-	TRBJ1-4	TRBV7-9	-	CASSLTTSTNEKLFF	TGTGCCAGCAGCCTAACGACATCAACTAATGAAAAACTGTTTTTT
-	TRBJ2-1	TRBV6-5	TRBD2	CASSYDLAGSNSYNEQFF	TGTGCCAGCAGTTACGACCTAGCGGGATCCAACTCCTACAATGAGCAGTTCTTC
few	TRBJ1-5	TRBV3-1	-	CASSQDVRGSLQPQHF	TGTGCCAGCAGCCAAGATGTTAGGGGCTCTTTACAGCCCCAGCATTTT
few	TRBJ2-7	TRBV6-1	-	CASSGGRTAGYEQYF	TGTGCCAGCAGTGGGGGGCGGACGGCAGGCTACGAGCAGTACTTC
-	TRBJ1-6	TRBV20-1	-	CSARPGIQVSSYNSPLHF	TGCAGTGCTAGGCCTGGTATACAGGTCTCCTCCTATAATTCACCCCTCCACTTT
few	TRBJ2-1	TRBV2	TRBD1	CASSDRGFYNEQFF	TGTGCCAGCAGCGACAGGGGTTTTTACAATGAGCAGTTCTTC
-	TRBJ1-1	TRBV29-1	TRBD1	CSVPRRQGQLLNTEAFF	TGCAGCGTCCCTCGAAGACAGGGCCAGTTACTGAACACTGAAGCTTTCTTT
-	TRBJ1-6	TRBV30	TRBD1	CAWSWDSSYNSPLHF	TGTGCCTGGAGTTGGGACAGCTCCTATAATTCACCCCTCCACTTT
-	TRBJ2-1	TRBV5-1	TRBD2	CASRPTLAGVVEQFF	TGCGCCAGCAGACCAACACTAGCGGGAGTAGTTGAGCAGTTCTTC
many	TRBJ1-2	TRBV28	-	CASSFGYGYTF	TGTGCCAGCAGTTTTGGGTATGGCTACACCTTC
many	TRBJ1-1	TRBV29-1	-	CSDYRDGTEAFF	TGCAGCGACTACAGGGACGGCACTGAAGCTTTCTTT
many	TRBJ2-6	TRBV28	TRBD1	CASRRTGGSGANVLTF	TGTGCCAGCAGGAGAACAGGGGGCTCTGGGGCCAACGTCCTGACTTTC
-	TRBJ1-3	TRBV19	-	CASSIAALSGNTIYF	TGTGCCAGTAGTATAGCCGCGCTCTCTGGAAACACCATATATTTT
many	TRBJ1-2	TRBV2	-	CASSQNRGTANYGYTF	TGTGCCAGCAGTCAAAATCGGGGTACAGCTAACTATGGCTACACCTTC
few	TRBJ1-1	TRBV20-1	-	CSAPIGGRTEAFF	TGCAGTGCCCCCATAGGGGGGCGAACTGAAGCTTTCTTT
many	TRBJ2-7	TRBV28	TRBD2	CASSLLAGGAHEQYF	TGTGCCAGCAGTTTATTAGCGGGAGGTGCCCACGAGCAGTACTTC
few	TRBJ2-7	TRBV29-1	TRBD1	CSVSGQGAVEQYF	TGCAGCGTCTCGGGACAGGGGGCCGTCGAGCAGTACTTC
many	TRBJ1-5	TRBV28	TRBD1	CASGYRGNGQPQHF	TGTGCCAGCGGATACAGGGGGAATGGACAGCCCCAGCATTTT
few	TRBJ2-7	TRBV27	TRBD1	CASSRTRQGSYEQYF	TGTGCCAGCAGCCGGACCCGACAGGGAAGTTACGAGCAGTACTTC
many	TRBJ1-6	TRBV29-1	-	CSAGGKIENSPLHF	TGCAGCGCCGGGGGCAAGATCGAAAATTCACCCCTCCACTTT
-	TRBJ1-4	TRBV4-1	-	CASSREGNPATNEKLFF	TGCGCCAGCAGCCGTGAAGGGAACCCAGCAACTAATGAAAAACTGTTTTTT
few	TRBJ2-5	TRBV6-1	-	CASSGPGYQETQYF	TGTGCCAGCAGTGGACCGGGGTACCAAGAGACCCAGTACTTC
-	TRBJ1-4	TRBV29-1	-	CSVAGTTNEKLFF	TGCAGCGTCGCCGGAACAACTAATGAAAAACTGTTTTTT
once	TRBJ1-1	TRBV5-1	-	CASSLSTGRFTEAFF	TGCGCCAGCAGCTTAAGTACGGGCAGGTTCACTGAAGCTTTCTTT
few	TRBJ1-1	TRBV7-2	-	CASSPPGVPTEAFF	TGTGCCAGCAGCCCCCCGGGGGTACCCACTGAAGCTTTCTTT
-	TRBJ1-6	TRBV27	-	CASSFQGSANSPLHF	TGTGCCAGCAGTTTCCAGGGGTCGGCTAATTCACCCCTCCACTTT
-	TRBJ2-7	TRBV7-2	-	CAWSVSMAYEQYF	TGTGCCTGGAGTGTTAGCATGGCCTACGAGCAGTACTTC
-	TRBJ1-1	TRBV6-1	-	CASGPQANTEAFF	TGTGCCAGCGGACCCCAGGCGAACACTGAAGCTTTCTTT
many	TRBJ1-2	TRBV29-1	-	CSVVGGNYGYTF	TGCAGCGTTGTCGGGGGGAACTATGGCTACACCTTC
-	TRBJ2-4	TRBV6-1	TRBD1	CASSEGTGTKNIQYF	TGTGCCAGCAGTGAAGGGACAGGGACTAAAAACATTCAGTACTTC
few	TRBJ1-2	TRBV30	-	CAWSRSSTYYGYTF	TGTGCCTGGAGTAGGAGTTCAACTTATTATGGCTACACCTTC
-	TRBJ2-7	TRBV9	TRBD1	CASSVGHRGMGEQYF	TGTGCCAGCAGCGTAGGCCACAGGGGGATGGGGGAGCAGTACTTC
-	TRBJ1-1	TRBV6-1	TRBD1	CASKGQGPMNTEAFF	TGTGCCAGCAAAGGACAGGGGCCTATGAACACTGAAGCTTTCTTT
many	TRBJ1-4	TRBV7-2	-	CASSLRPTNEKLFF	TGTGCCAGCAGCTTAAGGCCAACTAATGAAAAACTGTTTTTT